This T cell receptor beta chain originates from a study of T cell responses to AZD1222 COVID-19 vaccine. Here immunoSEQ multiplex PCR was the method, and the copy in TCRdb shows in-frame clones only, minus some. In the table there are around 160,000 clones, around 90% of which are singletons. The germline V gene encodes CDR1 MNHEY and CDR2 SVGAGI. The CDR3 consists of 14 residues. Trimming stripped 8 bases from V and 2 bases from J, with 16 bases between. V usage is TRBV6-5 and J usage is TRBJ2-7; perhaps TRBD2 as D (6 bases). The sequences come from peripheral blood, collected on day 0 of MenACWY control vaccination. This TCR derives from an adult in good health. CDR3 in DNA: TGTGCCAGCCGAACGGGCGGGGTCGCCTACGAGCAGTACTTC. It is translated as CASRTGGVAYEQYF.